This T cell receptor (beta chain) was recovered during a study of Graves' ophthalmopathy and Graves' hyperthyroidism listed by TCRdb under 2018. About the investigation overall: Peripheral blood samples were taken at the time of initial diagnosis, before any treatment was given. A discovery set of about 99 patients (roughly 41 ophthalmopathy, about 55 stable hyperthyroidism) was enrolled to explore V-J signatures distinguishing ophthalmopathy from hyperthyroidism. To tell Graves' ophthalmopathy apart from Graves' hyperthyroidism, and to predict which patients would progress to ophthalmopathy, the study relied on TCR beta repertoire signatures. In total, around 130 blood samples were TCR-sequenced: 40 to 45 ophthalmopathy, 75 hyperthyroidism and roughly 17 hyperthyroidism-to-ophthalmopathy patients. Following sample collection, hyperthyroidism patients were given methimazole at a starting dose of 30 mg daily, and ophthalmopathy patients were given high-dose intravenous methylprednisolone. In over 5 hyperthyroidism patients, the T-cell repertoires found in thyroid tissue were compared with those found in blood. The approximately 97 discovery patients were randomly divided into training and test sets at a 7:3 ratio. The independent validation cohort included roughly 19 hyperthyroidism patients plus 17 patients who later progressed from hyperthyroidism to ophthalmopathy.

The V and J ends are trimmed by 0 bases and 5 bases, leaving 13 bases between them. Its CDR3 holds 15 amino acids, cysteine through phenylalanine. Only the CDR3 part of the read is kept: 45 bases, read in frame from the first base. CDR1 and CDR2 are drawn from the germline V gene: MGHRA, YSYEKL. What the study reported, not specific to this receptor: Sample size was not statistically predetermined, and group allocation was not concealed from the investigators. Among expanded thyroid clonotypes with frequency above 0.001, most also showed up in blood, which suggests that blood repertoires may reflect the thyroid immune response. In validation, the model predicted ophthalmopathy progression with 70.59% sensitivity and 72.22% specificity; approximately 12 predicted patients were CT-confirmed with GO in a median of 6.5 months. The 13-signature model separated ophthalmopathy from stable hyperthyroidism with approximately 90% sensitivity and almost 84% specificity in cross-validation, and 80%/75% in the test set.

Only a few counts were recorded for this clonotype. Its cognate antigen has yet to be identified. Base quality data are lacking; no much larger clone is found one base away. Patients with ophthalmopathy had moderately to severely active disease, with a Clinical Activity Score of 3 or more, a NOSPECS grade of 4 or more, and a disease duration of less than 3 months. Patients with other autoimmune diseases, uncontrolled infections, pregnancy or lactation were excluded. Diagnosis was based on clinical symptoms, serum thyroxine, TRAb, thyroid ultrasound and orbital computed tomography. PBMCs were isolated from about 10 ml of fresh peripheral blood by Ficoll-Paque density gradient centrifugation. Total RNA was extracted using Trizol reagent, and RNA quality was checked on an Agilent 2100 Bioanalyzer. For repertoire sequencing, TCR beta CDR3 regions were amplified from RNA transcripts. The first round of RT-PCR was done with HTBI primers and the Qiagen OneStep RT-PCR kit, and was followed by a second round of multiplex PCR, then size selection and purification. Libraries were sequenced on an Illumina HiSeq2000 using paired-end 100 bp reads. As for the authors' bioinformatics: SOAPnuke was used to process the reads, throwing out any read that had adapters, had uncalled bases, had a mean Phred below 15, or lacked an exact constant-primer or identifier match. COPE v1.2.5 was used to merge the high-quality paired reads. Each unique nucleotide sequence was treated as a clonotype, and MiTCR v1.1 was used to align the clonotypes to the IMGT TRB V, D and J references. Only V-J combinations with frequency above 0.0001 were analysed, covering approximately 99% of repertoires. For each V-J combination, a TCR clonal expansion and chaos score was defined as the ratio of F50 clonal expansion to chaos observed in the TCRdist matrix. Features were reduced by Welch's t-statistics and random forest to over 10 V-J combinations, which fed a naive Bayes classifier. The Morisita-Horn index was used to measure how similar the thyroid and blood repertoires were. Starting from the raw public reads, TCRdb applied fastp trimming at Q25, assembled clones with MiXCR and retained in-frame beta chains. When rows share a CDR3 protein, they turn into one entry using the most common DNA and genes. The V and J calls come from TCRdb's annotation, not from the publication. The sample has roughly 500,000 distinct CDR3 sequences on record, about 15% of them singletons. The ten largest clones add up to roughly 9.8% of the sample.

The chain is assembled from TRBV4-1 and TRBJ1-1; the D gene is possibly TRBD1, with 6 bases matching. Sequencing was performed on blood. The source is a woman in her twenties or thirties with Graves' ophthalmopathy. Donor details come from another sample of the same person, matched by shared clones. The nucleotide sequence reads TGCGCCAGCAGCCAAGAAGCGACAGGAAATACTGAAGCTTTCTTT. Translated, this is CASSQEATGNTEAFF.